The rows below give T cell receptor beta chains drawn from one sample of a study of blood T cell repertoires in COVID-19. Sequenced by immunoSEQ multiplex PCR; TCRdb stores in-frame clones only, minus some. Of 140,000 to 150,000 clones listed, around 77% are singletons. Sequenced sample: peripheral blood. These receptors were collected from a man aged 45-60 years with active or convalescent COVID-19. Each CDR3 is given with its conserved first and last residue. D genes are given only for firm matches. Clone sizes are given selectively: once, few, many, or a class where the clone is expanded.

>TRBJ1-2|-|TRBV5-1|-
CASRPDSNYGYTF
TGCGCCAGCAGGCCGGACAGTAACTATGGCTACACCTTC
>TRBJ2-4|once|TRBV5-1|-
CASSGDTQGNIQYF
TGCGCCAGCAGCGGGGACACCCAGGGGAACATTCAGTACTTC
>TRBJ2-6|-|TRBV27|TRBD2
CASSLLGGYGANVLTF
TGTGCCAGCAGTTTACTCGGGGGGTACGGGGCCAACGTCCTGACTTTC
>TRBJ2-4|once|TRBV29-1|-
CSSRQRTENIQYF
TGCAGCTCCCGCCAACGGACAGAAAACATTCAGTACTTC
>TRBJ2-3|-|TRBV29-1|-
CSVEVGHRSTDTQYF
TGCAGCGTTGAAGTTGGGCATCGCAGTACAGATACGCAGTATTTT
>TRBJ2-5|-|TRBV18|-
CASSPGQQETQYF
TGTGCCAGCTCACCGGGACAACAAGAGACCCAGTACTTC
>TRBJ1-1|-|TRBV9|-
CASSVAAGTMNTEAFF
TGTGCCAGCAGCGTAGCGGCAGGCACCATGAACACTGAAGCTTTCTTT
>TRBJ2-5|-|TRBV6-4|-
CASSDATVETQYF
TGTGCCAGCAGTGACGCCACGGTAGAGACCCAGTACTTC
>TRBJ1-2|-|TRBV28|TRBD1
CASRLETGTYGYTF
TGTGCCAGCAGATTAGAGACAGGGACCTATGGCTACACCTTC
>TRBJ2-3|hyperexpanded|TRBV24-1|TRBD2
CATSEIAGFTDTQYF
TGTGCCACCAGTGAGATAGCGGGATTCACAGATACGCAGTATTTT
>TRBJ2-7|-|TRBV3-1/TRBV3-2|-
CASSQGLITYEQYF
TGTGCCAGCAGCCAAGGACTAATTACCTACGAGCAGTACTTC
>TRBJ1-2|-|TRBV3-1/TRBV3-2|-
CASSHNLLQAYGYTF
TGTGCCAGCAGCCACAACCTCTTACAGGCCTATGGCTACACCTTC
>TRBJ2-3|-|TRBV3-1/TRBV3-2|TRBD2
CASRYSGRPGTDTQYF
TGTGCCAGCAGATATAGCGGGAGGCCCGGCACAGATACGCAGTATTTT